In its sample, the clone carrying this TCR beta chain was seen a few times. These data come from a study of long-term antiretroviral therapy in people with HIV. This was the immunoSEQ v3.0 assay at survey level. What sequencing targeted per sample was about 35,000-55,000 T-cell genomes. Using immunoSEQ multiplex PCR, the repertoire was profiled, and TCRdb retains in-frame clones only, with some absent. This sample has 30,000 to 45,000 clones, with 75% to 85% found just once. Germline loops: CDR1 MNHNS, CDR2 SASEGT. V was trimmed by 2 bases and J by 0 bases, leaving 5 bases between them. The CDR3 runs to 14 residues.

The receptor was derived from a man under 40 with HIV. Sequencing was performed on unsorted PBMCs, taken 3.4 years after starting antiretroviral therapy. V usage is TRBV6-1 and J usage is TRBJ1-3; no firm D call. The CDR3 DNA follows: TGTGCCAGCAGTGAATATATCTCTGGAAACACCATATATTTT. This encodes CASSEYISGNTIYF.